This entry lists 5 T cell receptor beta chains sequenced from one sample in a study of regulatory T cells in long-lasting Graves disease. Documented time point: persistent/refractory GD, antithyroid drugs over 5 years with positive TRAb. Isolated PBMC RNA provided the starting material for the TCR library. Arm-PCR with iRepertoire HTBI primers amplified the CDR3 regions for these TCR beta libraries. Using its own MiXCR run on the multiplex PCR reads, TCRdb lists one record per CDR3 protein. The sample consists of 310,000 or so distinct CDR3 sequences, 22% of them appearing once. The input for sequencing was peripheral blood mononuclear cells (PBMCs), taken when the disease was refractory, from a patient treated with antithyroid drugs. These receptors were obtained from a female donor with Graves disease.

The table lists this clonotype with a few counts. A much larger clone lies one base from this, so it may be a read error. The chain recombines TRBV2 with TRBJ1-6; tentative D call: TRBD1 (6 bases). The CDR3 has 14 residues. Per the germline V gene, CDR1 is SNHLY and CDR2 is FYNNEI. Trimming pared 2 bases from V and 11 bases from J, leaving 13 bases between. CDR3 coding DNA: TGTGCCAGCAGTGAATTGAGACAGGCCGCACCCCTCCACTTT. Amino acid sequence: CASSELRQAAPLHF.

This clonotype has more than one count but fewer than ten. V usage is TRBV7-9 and J usage is TRBJ2-7, with a possible D match to TRBD1 (6 bases). Trimming removed 7 bases from V and 3 bases from J, with 13 bases in between. The CDR3 runs 13 residues. Germline CDR1 is SEHNR and CDR2 is FQNEAQ (reference sequence). This CDR3 is CASTWDTDYEQYF. CDR3 sequence (DNA): TGTGCCAGCACTTGGGACACAGACTACGAGCAGTACTTC.

The J gene is TRBJ2-2, the V gene TRBV4-1, with D tentatively TRBD2 (5 bases). Germline lookup yields CDR1 MGHRA and CDR2 YSYEKL. Trimming took 1 base from V and 5 from J, leaving 20 bases between them. The CDR3 is 18 residues long. The CDR3 is CASSQVIGLEAETGELFF. The CDR3 nucleotides read TGCGCCAGCAGCCAAGTAATCGGTTTGGAGGCGGAAACCGGGGAGCTGTTTTTT.

This clonotype was seen many times. V and J are TRBV7-9 and TRBJ2-7; D possibly corresponds to TRBD2 (5 bases). V lost 4 bases and J 2 bases, leaving 6 bases between the germline ends. Germline V gives CDR1 SEHNR, CDR2 FQNEAQ (reference sequence). The CDR3 extends over 12 amino acids. The CDR3 spells CASSWRTYEQYF. The CDR3 region has the DNA TGTGCCAGCAGCTGGAGGACCTACGAGCAGTACTTC.

This clonotype was picked up a small number of times. The chain joins TRBV30 to TRBJ2-2; the D is unclear. Per the germline V gene, CDR1 is GTSNPN and CDR2 is SVGIG (reference sequence). The CDR3 runs to 13 residues. Trimming cost V 1 base and J 4 bases, with 7 bases left between them. The CDR3 protein is CAWSETSTGELFF. CDR3 coding DNA: TGTGCCTGGAGTGAAACTTCCACCGGGGAGCTGTTTTTT.